The 5 T cell receptor beta chains presented below share a single source sample, sequenced in a study of T cells in Graves' hyperthyroidism and ophthalmopathy (dated by TCRdb to about 2019). The library was produced with multiplex PCR. Sequenced using an Illumina HiSeq 2000. TCR beta CDR3 regions were amplified from RNA transcripts. The first round of RT-PCR for the TCR CDR3 was performed with the HTBI primer set and the Qiagen OneStep RT-PCR kit. The raw public reads went through TCRdb reprocessing: fastp at Q25, MiXCR clone calling, in-frame beta chains kept. One record per CDR3 amino acid sequence lists the most common genes and DNA. This sample has 600,000 or so distinct CDR3 sequences in its table, and 15% to 20% of those were observed once. The ten biggest clones cover 3.8% of the sample. Specimen: blood. The receptors originated from a woman aged 25 to 39 with Graves' hyperthyroidism.

This clonotype was counted at least ten times. The rearrangement joins TRBV12-3 or TRBV12-4 to TRBJ2-1; 7 positions match TRBD2. V lost 7 bases to trimming and J lost 4 bases; unmatched junction nucleotides: 10. This CDR3 is 15 amino acids long. Here the CDR3 reads CASNPPGLLYNEQFF. CDR3 nucleotide sequence: TGTGCCAGCAACCCCCCGGGACTACTATACAATGAGCAGTTCTTC.

This clonotype was picked up many times. The J gene is TRBJ2-7, the V gene TRBV27; a weak D match, TRBD2 (6 bases). This CDR3 has 15 amino acids. CDR1 is MNHEY, CDR2 SMNVEV, per germline (reference sequence). V was clipped by 5 bases and J by 0 bases, with 14 bases between them. CDR3 amino acids: CASSRIGSTSYEQYF. The CDR3 nucleotides read TGTGCCAGCAGTCGAATCGGGAGCACCTCCTACGAGCAGTACTTC.

This clonotype was seen many times. The genes are TRBV7-8 and TRBJ1-1; 7 bases fit TRBD1. Unmatched junction bases numbered 10, after V lost 0 bases and J lost 0 bases. This CDR3 comprises 18 residues. Germline-derived CDR1 and CDR2 are SGHVS and FQNEAQ. CDR3 nucleotide sequence: TGTGCCAGCAGCTTAGCGGGCGCCGGGACAGCTATGAACACTGAAGCTTTCTTT. Its protein is CASSLAGAGTAMNTEAFF.

This clonotype was detected ten times or more. V is TRBV28 and J is TRBJ1-1, with a tentative D call TRBD1 (5 bases). The CDR3 is made up of 16 amino acids. V gave up 1 base and J gave up 0 bases, with 12 bases separating them. CDR1 and CDR2 (germline): MDHEN, SYDVKM. In nucleotides, the CDR3 is TGTGCCAGCAGTTTATACCTTGGGGGGGTGAACACTGAAGCTTTCTTT. It codes for CASSLYLGGVNTEAFF.

This clonotype came up once. A much larger clonotype is one base distant, so this may be a read error. J is TRBJ2-5 and V is TRBV3-1; D not resolved. CDR3 size: 16 residues. Germline CDR1 is LGHDT and CDR2 is YNNKEL (reference sequence). CDR3 in amino acids: CASSQDSRRPQDTQYF. The CDR3 DNA follows: TGTGCCAGCAGCCAAGACTCCCGCCGACCCCAAGATACCCAGTACTTC.